These 8 T cell receptor beta chains share one sample of origin, sequenced in a study of blood T cell repertoires in COVID-19. The method was immunoSEQ multiplex PCR; TCRdb's version includes in-frame clones alone and lacks a portion of them. Here the sample spans 210,000 or so clones, less than 90% being singletons. The specimen was peripheral blood. These receptors all stem from a woman of 80 years or more with active or convalescent COVID-19.

This clone was seen once. The chain uses TRBV6-1 and TRBJ2-7; D may be TRBD2 (5 bases). This CDR3 is 12 amino acids long. V was pared by 5 bases and J by 1 base, with 6 bases between. CDR1 and CDR2 (germline): MNHNS, SASEGT. CDR3: CASSPGSYEQYF. Written as DNA, the CDR3 is TGTGCCAGCAGTCCGGGGTCCTACGAGCAGTACTTC.

The chain carries TRBV6-2 or TRBV6-3 and TRBJ1-4, with no clear D. Trimming removed 2 bases from V and 8 bases from J, with 18 bases in between. Germline CDR1 reads MNHEY; CDR2 reads SVGEGT. The CDR3 extends over 16 amino acids. The CDR3, as DNA: TGTGCCAGCAGTTACGGGTGGGAGGTCCGAGGGGAAAAACTGTTTTTT. Translated, it gives CASSYGWEVRGEKLFF.

The rearrangement uses TRBV6-5 and TRBJ2-7, with 10 bases matching TRBD1. The CDR3 consists of 13 residues. Germline V gives CDR1 MNHEY, CDR2 SVGAGI. The J segment lost 7 bases and the V segment lost 6 bases, leaving 6 bases of the junction unmatched. DNA of the CDR3: TGTGCCAGCAGGCCGGGACAGGGGCCGGAGCAGTACTTC. The encoded protein is CASRPGQGPEQYF.

V is TRBV30 and J is TRBJ1-2, with D uncertain. CDR1 is GTSNPN and CDR2 is SVGIG in the germline V gene (reference sequence). V gave up 3 bases and J gave up 7 bases, with 15 bases separating them. The CDR3 totals 13 residues. CDR3 protein: CAWSPLREGGYTF. As DNA, the CDR3 is TGTGCCTGGAGCCCCTTAAGGGAGGGTGGCTACACCTTC.

The J gene is TRBJ1-5, the V gene TRBV2; perhaps TRBD1 as D (5 bases). Trimming shortened V by 0 bases and J by 1 base, and 13 bases separated the two germline ends. The CDR3 consists of 17 residues. The germline gives CDR1 SNHLY, CDR2 FYNNEI. The CDR3 sequence is CASSEAPGGESNQPQHF. Here the CDR3 DNA reads TGTGCCAGCAGTGAAGCCCCCGGGGGGGAGAGCAATCAGCCCCAGCATTTT. Drawing the rest from reference TRBV2 and TRBJ1-5, the complete variable domain is EPEVTQTPSHQVTQMGQEVILRCVPISNHLYFYWYRQILGQKVEFLVSFYNNEISEKSEIFDDQFSVERPDGSNFTLKIRSTKLEDSAMYFCASSEAPGGESNQPQHFGDGTRLSIL.

The J gene is TRBJ1-2, the V gene TRBV4-3; tentatively, D is TRBD1 (5 bases). The CDR3 loop spans 16 amino acids. V lost 0 bases to trimming and J lost 4 bases, with 15 bases between them. Germline V CDR1 and CDR2: LGHNA, YSLEER. CDR3 sequence: CASSQDRAGPLYGYTF. The CDR3 bases are TGCGCCAGCAGCCAAGACAGGGCAGGCCCGCTCTATGGCTACACCTTC.

The chain combines TRBV2 with TRBJ1-4, with D possibly matching TRBD1 (5 bases). The V end lost 7 bases, the J end lost 7 bases, and 19 bases lay between the germline ends. The CDR3 has 15 amino acids. CDR1 is SNHLY, CDR2 FYNNEI, per germline. CDR3 nucleotide sequence: TGTGCCAGCATCAGTTTCGGAGGGGCGGGTGAAAAACTGTTTTTT. Translating it yields CASISFGGAGEKLFF.

This sequence joins TRBV2 and TRBJ2-5; 8 bases are a match to TRBD2. The trim removed 6 bases at V and 4 bases at J, leaving 7 bases unmatched. This CDR3 comprises 14 residues. Per germline, CDR1 SNHLY and CDR2 FYNNEI. The CDR3 DNA reads as TGTGCCAGCAGAGATGCGACTAGCGCAGAGACCCAGTACTTC. The encoded protein is CASRDATSAETQYF.